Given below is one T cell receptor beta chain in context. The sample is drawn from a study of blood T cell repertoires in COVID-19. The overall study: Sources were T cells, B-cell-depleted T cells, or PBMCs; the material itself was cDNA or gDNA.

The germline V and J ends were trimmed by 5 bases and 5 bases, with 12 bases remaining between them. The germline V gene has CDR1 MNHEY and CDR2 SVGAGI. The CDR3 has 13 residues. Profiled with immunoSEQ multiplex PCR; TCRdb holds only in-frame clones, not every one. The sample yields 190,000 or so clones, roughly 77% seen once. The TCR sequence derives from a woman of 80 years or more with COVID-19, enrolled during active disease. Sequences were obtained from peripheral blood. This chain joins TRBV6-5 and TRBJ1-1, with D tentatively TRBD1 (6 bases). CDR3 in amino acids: CASSPQGLTEAFF. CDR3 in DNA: TGTGCCAGCAGTCCCCAGGGGCTGACTGAAGCTTTCTTT.